This is a list of T cell receptor beta chains from one sample in a study of cytomegalovirus exposure and HLA in healthy donors. Assay: immunoSEQ multiplex PCR; the TCRdb copy retains only in-frame clones and omits some. The profile shows approximately 120,000 clones, about 80% of them singletons. Sample: PBMCs. The receptors come from a middle-aged man in good health and CMV-seronegative. The CDR3 runs from the conserved cysteine through the conserved F or W. Fields, in order: V gene, J gene, D gene, clone size, CDR3 DNA, CDR3 protein. D genes are given only for firm matches. For some rows the clone size is stated as once, few or many, or as a class when expanded; others skip it.

V: TRBV18; J: TRBJ1-3; D: NA; size: NA; DNA: TGTGCCAGCTCACCACGGGAGAGCTCTGGAAACACCATATATTTT; CDR3: CASSPRESSGNTIYF
V: TRBV6-5; J: TRBJ2-7; D: TRBD2; size: NA; DNA: TGTGCCAGCAGTTTCCCCGGGACTAGCCAATACGAGCAGTACTTC; CDR3: CASSFPGTSQYEQYF
V: TRBV20-1; J: TRBJ2-5; D: NA; size: NA; DNA: TGCAGTGCTCTAGCTAGCGAGACCCAGTACTTC; CDR3: CSALASETQYF
V: TRBV18; J: TRBJ2-7; D: TRBD1; size: NA; DNA: TGTGCCAGCTCACCAGTCCCGGGACAGGGATCCGAGCAGTACTTC; CDR3: CASSPVPGQGSEQYF
V: TRBV7-8; J: TRBJ1-1; D: NA; size: NA; DNA: TGTGCCAGCAGCTACGGACAGCTTGAAGCTTTCTTT; CDR3: CASSYGQLEAFF
V: TRBV29-1; J: TRBJ2-5; D: NA; size: NA; DNA: TGCAGCGGCCGAGGGGAGACCCAGTACTTC; CDR3: CSGRGETQYF
V: TRBV6-6; J: TRBJ2-1; D: TRBD2; size: NA; DNA: TGTGCCAGCAGTTCTCCCGCTAGCGGGGAATACAATGAGCAGTTCTTC; CDR3: CASSSPASGEYNEQFF
V: TRBV9; J: TRBJ2-7; D: NA; size: NA; DNA: TGTGCCAGCAGCGGAGGGAATTCCTTCCCCTACGAGCAGTACTTC; CDR3: CASSGGNSFPYEQYF
V: TRBV7-8; J: TRBJ1-2; D: TRBD1; size: NA; DNA: TGTGCCAGCAGCCTAAAGGGACAGACTAATGGCTACACCTTC; CDR3: CASSLKGQTNGYTF
V: TRBV5-1; J: TRBJ1-6; D: TRBD1; size: NA; DNA: TGCGCCAGCGCCCCAGGGACAGTGAATTCACCCCTCCACTTT; CDR3: CASAPGTVNSPLHF
V: TRBV5-6; J: TRBJ2-7; D: NA; size: NA; DNA: TGTGCCAGCAGCCCCGAGGGTGCCCCCCACTACGAGCAGTACTTC; CDR3: CASSPEGAPHYEQYF
V: TRBV19; J: TRBJ1-1; D: NA; size: NA; DNA: TGTGCCAGTAGGCCTTATCAGGGGAACACTGAAGCTTTCTTT; CDR3: CASRPYQGNTEAFF
V: TRBV7-2; J: TRBJ1-5; D: NA; size: NA; DNA: TGTGCCAGCAGCGCCGCAGGGAGGGGCAATCAGCCCCAGCATTTT; CDR3: CASSAAGRGNQPQHF
V: TRBV6-5; J: TRBJ2-5; D: TRBD2; size: once; DNA: TGTGCCAGCAGTTACACACTAGCGGGGGAACAAGAGACCCAGTACTTC; CDR3: CASSYTLAGEQETQYF
V: TRBV6-6; J: TRBJ2-1; D: TRBD2; size: NA; DNA: TGTGCCAGCAGTGGGACTAGCGCAACCTACAATGAGCAGTTCTTC; CDR3: CASSGTSATYNEQFF
V: TRBV6-6; J: TRBJ2-5; D: NA; size: NA; DNA: TGTGCCAGCAGGCGGGGTGGGGGGGAGACCCAGTACTTC; CDR3: CASRRGGGETQYF
V: TRBV5-1; J: TRBJ1-4; D: TRBD1; size: NA; DNA: TGCGCCAGCAGCCATGACAGGGACAATGAAAAACTGTTTTTT; CDR3: CASSHDRDNEKLFF
V: TRBV5-1; J: TRBJ1-2; D: TRBD1; size: NA; DNA: TGCGCCAGCAGCTTGAATACAGGGGTTGGCTACACCTTC; CDR3: CASSLNTGVGYTF
V: TRBV18; J: TRBJ2-5; D: NA; size: NA; DNA: TGTGCCAGCTCACCACCAGGACTATTGGGGGAGACCCAGTACTTC; CDR3: CASSPPGLLGETQYF
V: TRBV5-1; J: TRBJ2-1; D: TRBD2; size: once; DNA: TGCGCCAGCAGCTTCCTAGCGGGGGACAATGAGCAGTTCTTC; CDR3: CASSFLAGDNEQFF
V: TRBV29-1; J: TRBJ2-5; D: TRBD2; size: NA; DNA: TGCAGCGTTGGAAGCGGGGGAGGTGTAACGGAGACCCAGTACTTC; CDR3: CSVGSGGGVTETQYF
V: TRBV29-1; J: TRBJ2-7; D: TRBD1; size: NA; DNA: TGCAGCGTAGCCCGGGACAGGGCCAGCTACGAGCAGTACTTC; CDR3: CSVARDRASYEQYF
V: TRBV4-3; J: TRBJ1-4; D: TRBD1; size: NA; DNA: TGCGCCAGCAGCCAGGACTCAGGGGGCCTATATGAAAAACTGTTTTTT; CDR3: CASSQDSGGLYEKLFF
V: TRBV5-1; J: TRBJ1-1; D: TRBD1; size: NA; DNA: TGCGCCAGCAGCCCGCGGGGGGACAGGGACACTGAAGCTTTCTTT; CDR3: CASSPRGDRDTEAFF
V: TRBV5-1; J: TRBJ1-5; D: NA; size: NA; DNA: TGCGCCAGCAGCTTTACAGGGTTTCAGCCCCAGCATTTT; CDR3: CASSFTGFQPQHF
V: TRBV29-1; J: TRBJ1-2; D: NA; size: few; DNA: TGCAGCGTTGAAGCCCTGAACTATGGCTACACCTTC; CDR3: CSVEALNYGYTF
V: TRBV6-5; J: TRBJ1-5; D: NA; size: NA; DNA: TGTGCCAGCAGCCCCACCCTCACAGGCCCTCAGCCCCAGCATTTT; CDR3: CASSPTLTGPQPQHF
V: TRBV6-5; J: TRBJ2-1; D: NA; size: once; DNA: TGTGCCAGCAGTCAGCCACAGGGAAGGGAGCAGTTCTTC; CDR3: CASSQPQGREQFF
V: TRBV5-1; J: TRBJ2-1; D: TRBD2; size: NA; DNA: TGCGCCAGCAGCTTGGGGGGACTAGCGGACAATGAGCAGTTCTTC; CDR3: CASSLGGLADNEQFF
V: TRBV27; J: TRBJ1-6; D: NA; size: NA; DNA: TGTGCCAGCAGTTTGATTGCGGAAACATCTCGGTCACCCCTCCACTTT; CDR3: CASSLIAETSRSPLHF
V: TRBV7-9; J: TRBJ2-5; D: NA; size: few; DNA: TGTGCCAGCAGCGAGGACAGTCAAGAGACCCAGTACTTC; CDR3: CASSEDSQETQYF
V: TRBV7-2; J: TRBJ2-5; D: NA; size: NA; DNA: TGTGCCAGCAGCTTAGAGTGGGGGCAGGGACAAGAGACCCAGTACTTC; CDR3: CASSLEWGQGQETQYF
V: TRBV20-1; J: TRBJ2-3; D: NA; size: NA; DNA: TGCAGTCCCCTTGAGGATACGCAGTATTTT; CDR3: CSPLEDTQYF
V: TRBV6-1; J: TRBJ2-3; D: TRBD2; size: NA; DNA: TGTGCCAGCTTCATGGGAGGGGGCACAGATACGCAGTATTTT; CDR3: CASFMGGGTDTQYF
V: TRBV4-2; J: TRBJ1-4; D: NA; size: NA; DNA: TGTGCCAGCAGCCAAGGTCCGGGTAATGAAAAACTGTTTTTT; CDR3: CASSQGPGNEKLFF
V: TRBV9; J: TRBJ2-3; D: NA; size: few; DNA: TGTGCCAGCAGCGTGAAGGGGCTCACAGATACGCAGTATTTT; CDR3: CASSVKGLTDTQYF
V: TRBV6-4; J: TRBJ2-7; D: TRBD1; size: NA; DNA: TGTGCCAGCAGCGTGACAGGGGGGCCGTGTACGGACGAGCAGTACTTC; CDR3: CASSVTGGPCTDEQYF
V: TRBV15; J: TRBJ1-2; D: NA; size: NA; DNA: TGTGCCACCAGCCTTGCGACAAATGGCTACACCTTC; CDR3: CATSLATNGYTF
V: TRBV30; J: TRBJ2-5; D: NA; size: NA; DNA: TGTGCCTGGAGTGTACGGACAGATGGGGAGCAGTACTTC; CDR3: CAWSVRTDGEQYF
V: TRBV5-6; J: TRBJ2-3; D: TRBD2; size: NA; DNA: TGTGCCAGCAGCCCGGGACTAGCGAGAATGGATACGCAGTATTTT; CDR3: CASSPGLARMDTQYF
V: TRBV27; J: TRBJ2-5; D: TRBD2; size: NA; DNA: TGTGCCAGCAGTTTGGGGGGGAACCAGTACTTC; CDR3: CASSLGGNQYF
V: TRBV5-3; J: TRBJ2-7; D: TRBD1; size: NA; DNA: TGTGCCAGAAGCTCTAAGGGGGCGCACTACTTC; CDR3: CARSSKGAHYF
V: TRBV6-5; J: TRBJ2-7; D: TRBD2; size: NA; DNA: TGTGCCAGCAGTTCCCTAGCGGGGGCCAACTCCTACGAGCAGTACTTC; CDR3: CASSSLAGANSYEQYF
V: TRBV19; J: TRBJ1-2; D: TRBD1; size: NA; DNA: TGTGCCAGTACCCCCCGCCACCACAGGGGAAGCCTCTATGGCTACACCTTC; CDR3: CASTPRHHRGSLYGYTF
V: TRBV18; J: TRBJ1-5; D: NA; size: NA; DNA: TGTGCCAGCTCAACGTTTGAGGAGCAGCCCCAGCATTTT; CDR3: CASSTFEEQPQHF
V: TRBV7-2; J: TRBJ2-3; D: NA; size: NA; DNA: TGTGCCAGCAGCTTACGCAGGGAAGGGGTCCAGAGTACGCAGTATTTT; CDR3: CASSLRREGVQSTQYF
V: TRBV19; J: TRBJ1-1; D: NA; size: NA; DNA: TGTGCCAGTACTTTCGGAAGGGGCGCGAACACTGAAGCTTTCTTT; CDR3: CASTFGRGANTEAFF
V: TRBV2; J: TRBJ2-5; D: NA; size: NA; DNA: TGTGCCAGCAGTGGGGGAGCAGAGACCCAGTACTTC; CDR3: CASSGGAETQYF
V: TRBV11-2; J: TRBJ1-6; D: NA; size: NA; DNA: TGTGCCAGCAGCTTCAGGTGGGGGCAGTCACCCCTCCACTTT; CDR3: CASSFRWGQSPLHF
V: TRBV7-3; J: TRBJ2-7; D: TRBD1; size: NA; DNA: TGTGCCAGCAGCTTAATCGGACAGGGGCAACAGTACTTC; CDR3: CASSLIGQGQQYF
V: TRBV4-2; J: TRBJ2-1; D: TRBD1; size: NA; DNA: TGTGCCAGCAGCCCCCCGGCCAAGCCGGGACAGGGATACAATGAGCAGTTCTTC; CDR3: CASSPPAKPGQGYNEQFF
V: TRBV5-1; J: TRBJ1-1; D: NA; size: NA; DNA: TGCGCCAGCAGCTTTTCCGGCAGACAGAACACTGAAGCTTTCTTT; CDR3: CASSFSGRQNTEAFF
V: TRBV13; J: TRBJ2-2; D: TRBD1; size: NA; DNA: TGTGCCAGCAGGGGACAGCTAGCTAACACCGGGGAGCTGTTTTTT; CDR3: CASRGQLANTGELFF
V: TRBV4-3; J: TRBJ2-1; D: TRBD1; size: NA; DNA: TGCGCCAGCAGCCAGCGGACAGGGGGCGAGGAGCAGTTCTTC; CDR3: CASSQRTGGEEQFF